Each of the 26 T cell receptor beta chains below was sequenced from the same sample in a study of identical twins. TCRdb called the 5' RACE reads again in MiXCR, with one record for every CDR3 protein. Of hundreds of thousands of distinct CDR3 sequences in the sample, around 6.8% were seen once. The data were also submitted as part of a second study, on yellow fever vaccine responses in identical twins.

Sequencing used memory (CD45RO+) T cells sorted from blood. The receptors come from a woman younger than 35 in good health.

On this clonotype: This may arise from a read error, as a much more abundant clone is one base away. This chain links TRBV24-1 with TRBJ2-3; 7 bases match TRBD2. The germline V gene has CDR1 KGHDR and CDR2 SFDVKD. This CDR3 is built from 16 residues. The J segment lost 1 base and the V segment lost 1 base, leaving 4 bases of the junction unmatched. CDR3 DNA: TGTGCCACCAGTGATTTCCTAGCGGTGGGCACAGATACGCAGTATTTT. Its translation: CATSDFLAVGTDTQYF.

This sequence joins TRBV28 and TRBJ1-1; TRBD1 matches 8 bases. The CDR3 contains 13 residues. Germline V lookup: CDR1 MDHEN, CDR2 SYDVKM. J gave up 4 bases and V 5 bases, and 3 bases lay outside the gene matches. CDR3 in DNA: TGTGCCAGCAGTCCAGGGGGCGTCACTGAAGCTTTCTTT. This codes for CASSPGGVTEAFF. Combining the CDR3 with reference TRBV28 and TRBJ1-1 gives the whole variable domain DVKVTQSSRYLVKRTGEKVFLECVQDMDHENMFWYRQDPGLGLRLIYFSYDVKMKEKGDIPEGYSVSREKKERFSLILESASTNQTSMYLCASSPGGVTEAFFGQGTRLTVV.

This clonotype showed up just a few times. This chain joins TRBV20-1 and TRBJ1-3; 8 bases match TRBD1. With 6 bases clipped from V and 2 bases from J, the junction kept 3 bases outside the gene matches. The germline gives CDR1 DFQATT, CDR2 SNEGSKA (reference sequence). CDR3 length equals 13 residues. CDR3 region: CSARGQAGNTIYF. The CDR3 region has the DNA TGCAGTGCCCGGGGACAGGCTGGAAACACCATATATTTT.

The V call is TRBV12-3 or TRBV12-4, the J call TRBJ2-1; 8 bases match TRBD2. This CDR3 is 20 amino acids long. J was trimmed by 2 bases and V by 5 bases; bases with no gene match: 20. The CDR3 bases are TGTGCCAGCAGTCCCCCCAGGGTTGGACTAGCACTTCGGCCCTACAATGAGCAGTTCTTC. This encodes CASSPPRVGLALRPYNEQFF.

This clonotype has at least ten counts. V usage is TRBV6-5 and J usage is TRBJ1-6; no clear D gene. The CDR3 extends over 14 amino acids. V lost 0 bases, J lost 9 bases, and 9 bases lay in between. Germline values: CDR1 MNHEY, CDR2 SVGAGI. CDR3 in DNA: TGTGCCAGCAGTTACTCGACAACTGCTTCACCCCTCCACTTT. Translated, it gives CASSYSTTASPLHF.

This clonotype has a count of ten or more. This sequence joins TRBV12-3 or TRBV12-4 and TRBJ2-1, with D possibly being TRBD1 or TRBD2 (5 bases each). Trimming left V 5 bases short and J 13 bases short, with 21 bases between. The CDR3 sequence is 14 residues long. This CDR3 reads CASSDGSPGALQFF. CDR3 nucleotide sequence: TGTGCCAGCAGTGACGGGTCCCCCGGGGCCTTACAGTTCTTC.

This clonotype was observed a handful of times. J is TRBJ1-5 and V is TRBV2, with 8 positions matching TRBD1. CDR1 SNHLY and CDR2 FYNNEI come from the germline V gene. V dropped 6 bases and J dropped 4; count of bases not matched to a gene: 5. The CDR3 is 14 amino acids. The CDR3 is CASRARTGNQPQHF. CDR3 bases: TGTGCCAGCAGAGCCCGGACAGGGAATCAGCCCCAGCATTTT.

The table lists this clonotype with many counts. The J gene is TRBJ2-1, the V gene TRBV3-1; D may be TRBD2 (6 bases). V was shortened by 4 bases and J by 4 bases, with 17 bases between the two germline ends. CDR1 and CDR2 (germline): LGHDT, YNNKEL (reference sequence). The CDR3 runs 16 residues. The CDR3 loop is CASSLQTRNIYNEQFF. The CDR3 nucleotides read TGTGCCAGCAGCCTTCAGACTAGGAACATTTACAATGAGCAGTTCTTC.

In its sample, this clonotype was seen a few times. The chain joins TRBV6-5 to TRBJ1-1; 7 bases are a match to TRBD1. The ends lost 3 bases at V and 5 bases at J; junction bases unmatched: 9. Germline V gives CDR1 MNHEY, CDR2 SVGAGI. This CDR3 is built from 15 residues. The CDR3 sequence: CASSYNSGGFTEAFF. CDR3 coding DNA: TGTGCCAGCAGTTATAATTCAGGGGGTTTTACTGAAGCTTTCTTT.

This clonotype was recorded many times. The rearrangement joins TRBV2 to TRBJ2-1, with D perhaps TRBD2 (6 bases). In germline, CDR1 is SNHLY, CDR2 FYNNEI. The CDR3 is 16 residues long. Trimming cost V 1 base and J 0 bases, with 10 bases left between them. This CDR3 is CASSEGGGTSYNEQFF. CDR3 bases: TGTGCCAGCAGTGAAGGGGGCGGGACCTCCTACAATGAGCAGTTCTTC.

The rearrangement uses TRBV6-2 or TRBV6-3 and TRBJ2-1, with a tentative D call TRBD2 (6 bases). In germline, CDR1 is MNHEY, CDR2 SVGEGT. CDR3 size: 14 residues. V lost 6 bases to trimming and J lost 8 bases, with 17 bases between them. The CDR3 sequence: CASRTSSESHEQFF. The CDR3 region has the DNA TGTGCCAGCAGAACCTCTAGCGAATCCCATGAGCAGTTCTTC.

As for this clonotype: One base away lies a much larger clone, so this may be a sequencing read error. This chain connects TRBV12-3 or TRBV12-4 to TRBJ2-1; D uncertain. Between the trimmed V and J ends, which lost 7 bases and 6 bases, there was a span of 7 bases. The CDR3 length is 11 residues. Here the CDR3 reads CASTPCNEQFF. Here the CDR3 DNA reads TGTGCCAGCACACCTTGCAATGAGCAGTTCTTC.

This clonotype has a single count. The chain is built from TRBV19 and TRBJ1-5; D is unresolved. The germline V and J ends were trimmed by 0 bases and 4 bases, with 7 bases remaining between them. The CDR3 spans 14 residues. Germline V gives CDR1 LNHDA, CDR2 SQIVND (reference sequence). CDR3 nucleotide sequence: TGTGCCAGTAGTATAGAACGAGGAAATCAGCCCCAGCATTTT. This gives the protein CASSIERGNQPQHF.

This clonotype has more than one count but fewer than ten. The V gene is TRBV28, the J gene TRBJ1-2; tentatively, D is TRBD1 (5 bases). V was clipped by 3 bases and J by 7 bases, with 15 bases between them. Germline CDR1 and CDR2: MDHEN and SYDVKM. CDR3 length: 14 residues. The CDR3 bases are TGTGCCAGCAGTTTCCAGGGTAGTCGCACTGGCTACACCTTC. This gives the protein CASSFQGSRTGYTF.

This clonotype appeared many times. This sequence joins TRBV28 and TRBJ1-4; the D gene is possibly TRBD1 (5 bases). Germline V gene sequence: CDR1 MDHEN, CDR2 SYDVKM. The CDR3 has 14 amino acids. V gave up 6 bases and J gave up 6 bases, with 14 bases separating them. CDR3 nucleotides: TGTGCCAGCAGACCTGGGGGGAGCGATGAAAAACTGTTTTTT. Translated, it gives CASRPGGSDEKLFF.

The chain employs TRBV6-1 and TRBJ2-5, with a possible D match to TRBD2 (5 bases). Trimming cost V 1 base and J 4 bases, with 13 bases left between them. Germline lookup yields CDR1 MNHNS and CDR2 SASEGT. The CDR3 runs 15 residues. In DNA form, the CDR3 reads TGTGCCAGCAGTGAAGTGAGGGCTTATTCAGAGACCCAGTACTTC. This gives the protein CASSEVRAYSETQYF.

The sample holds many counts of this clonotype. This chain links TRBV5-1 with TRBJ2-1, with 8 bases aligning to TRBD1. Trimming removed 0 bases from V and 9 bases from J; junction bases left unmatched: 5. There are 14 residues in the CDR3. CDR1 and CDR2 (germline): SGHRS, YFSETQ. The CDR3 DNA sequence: TGCGCCAGCAGCTTGGGGCAGGGGGCGCGTGAGCAGTTCTTC. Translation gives CASSLGQGAREQFF.

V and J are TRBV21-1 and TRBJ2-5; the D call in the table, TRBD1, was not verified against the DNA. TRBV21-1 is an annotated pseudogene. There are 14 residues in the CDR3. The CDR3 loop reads CASSKGGQQETQYF. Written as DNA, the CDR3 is TGTGCCAGCAGCAAAGGGGGCCAGCAAGAGACCCAGTACTTC.

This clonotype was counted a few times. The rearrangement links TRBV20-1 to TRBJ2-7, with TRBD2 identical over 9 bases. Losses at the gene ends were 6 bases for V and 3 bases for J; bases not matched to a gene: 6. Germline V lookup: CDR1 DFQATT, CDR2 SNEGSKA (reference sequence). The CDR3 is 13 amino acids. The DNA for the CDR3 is TGCAGTGCAACTAGCGGGTCGCTCTACGAGCAGTACTTC. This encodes CSATSGSLYEQYF.

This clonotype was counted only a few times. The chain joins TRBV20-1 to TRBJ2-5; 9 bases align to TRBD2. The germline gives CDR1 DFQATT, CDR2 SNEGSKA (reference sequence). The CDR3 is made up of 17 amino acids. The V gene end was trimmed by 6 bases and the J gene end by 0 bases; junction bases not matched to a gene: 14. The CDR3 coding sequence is TGCAGTGCCACCCTCTTAGTTAGCGGGGGATACCAAGAGACCCAGTACTTC. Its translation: CSATLLVSGGYQETQYF.

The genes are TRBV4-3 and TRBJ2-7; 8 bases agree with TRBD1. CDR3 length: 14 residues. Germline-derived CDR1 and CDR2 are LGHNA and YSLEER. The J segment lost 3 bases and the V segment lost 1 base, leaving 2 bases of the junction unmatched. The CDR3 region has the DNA TGCGCCAGCAGCCAAGGGACAGGGAACTACGAGCAGTACTTC. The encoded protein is CASSQGTGNYEQYF.

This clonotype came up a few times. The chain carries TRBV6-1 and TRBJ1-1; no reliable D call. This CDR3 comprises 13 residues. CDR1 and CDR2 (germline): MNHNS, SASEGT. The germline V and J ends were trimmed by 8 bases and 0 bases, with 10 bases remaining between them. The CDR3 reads CASPERLNTEAFF. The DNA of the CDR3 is TGTGCCAGCCCGGAACGATTGAACACTGAAGCTTTCTTT.

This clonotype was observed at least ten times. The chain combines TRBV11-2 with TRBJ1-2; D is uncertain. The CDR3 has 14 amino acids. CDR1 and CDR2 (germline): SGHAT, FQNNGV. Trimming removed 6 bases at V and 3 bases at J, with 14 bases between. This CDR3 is CASSSVRVHYGYTF. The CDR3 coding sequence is TGTGCCAGCAGTTCCGTTAGGGTGCACTATGGCTACACCTTC.

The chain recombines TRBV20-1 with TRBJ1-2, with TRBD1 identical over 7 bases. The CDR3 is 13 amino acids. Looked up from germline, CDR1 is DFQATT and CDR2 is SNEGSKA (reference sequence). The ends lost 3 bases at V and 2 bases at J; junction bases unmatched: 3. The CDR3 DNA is TGCAGTGCTAGCCAGGGGGAGAACTATGGCTACACCTTC. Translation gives CSASQGENYGYTF.

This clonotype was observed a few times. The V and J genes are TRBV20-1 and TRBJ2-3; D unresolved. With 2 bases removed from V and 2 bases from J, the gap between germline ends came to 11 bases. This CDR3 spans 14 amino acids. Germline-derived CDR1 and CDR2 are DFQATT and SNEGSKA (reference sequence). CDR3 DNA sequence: TGCAGTGCTAGACTTCTGGGATTCACAGATACGCAGTATTTT. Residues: CSARLLGFTDTQYF.

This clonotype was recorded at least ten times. The CDR3 bases are TGCGCCAGCAGCTTGGATGGCGGGATGACCTACGAGCAGTACTTC. Translating it yields CASSLDGGMTYEQYF. The genes are TRBV5-1 and TRBJ2-7; a weak D match, TRBD2 (6 bases). Trimming stripped 0 bases from V and 2 bases from J, with 12 bases between. Germline CDR1 reads SGHRS; CDR2 reads YFSETQ. The CDR3 loop spans 15 amino acids. The full variable domain, its missing parts supplied by reference TRBV5-1 and TRBJ2-7, is KAGVTQTPRYLIKTRGQQVTLSCSPISGHRSVSWYQQTPGQGLQFLFEYFSETQRNKGNFPGRFSGRQFSNSRSEMNVSTLELGDSALYLCASSLDGGMTYEQYFGPGTRLTVT.